Below, 32 T cell receptor beta chains from the same sample are listed, as sequenced in a study of CD8 T cells in Susac syndrome. RNA amounts of about 0.5 to 1 ug underwent reverse transcription with random hexamers. MiXCR was run by TCRdb on the immunoSEQ multiplex PCR reads, yielding one entry per CDR3 protein. The table records about 240,000 distinct CDR3 sequences, less than 96% of them present only once. The source material was CD4+ T cells from PBMCs. All receptors come from a human donor with Susac syndrome.

The CDR3 loop reads CASSSRVGGGNTEAFF. The CDR3 region has the DNA TGTGCCAGCAGCTCTAGAGTAGGGGGTGGTAACACTGAAGCTTTCTTT. This rearrangement joins TRBV11-3 to TRBJ1-1; possibly TRBD1 for D (6 bases). This CDR3 contains 16 residues. V was pared by 4 bases and J by 2 bases, with 17 bases between. In germline, CDR1 is SGHNT, CDR2 YENEEA.

The chain combines TRBV14 with TRBJ2-1; D is unclear. The CDR3 has 10 amino acids. Germline V gives CDR1 SGHDN, CDR2 FVKESK. V lost 2 bases to trimming and J lost 12 bases, with 5 bases between them. This chain's CDR3 is CASSQSRQFF. The CDR3 DNA is TGTGCCAGCAGCCAAAGCCGGCAGTTCTTC.

The chain links TRBV12-3 or TRBV12-4 to TRBJ2-1; perhaps TRBD2 as D (5 bases). V gave up 1 base and J gave up 11 bases, with 12 bases separating them. The CDR3 is 13 residues long. CDR3 DNA: TGTGCCAGCAGTTTAGTGGAGAGGGCGAAGCAGTTCTTC. This sequence encodes CASSLVERAKQFF.

The chain uses TRBV12-3 or TRBV12-4 and TRBJ1-1; 7 bases match TRBD1. Trimming removed 5 bases from V and 1 base from J; junction bases left unmatched: 7. This CDR3 spans 15 amino acids. CDR3 in DNA: TGTGCCAGCAGTCCCAGACAGGGTCAGAACACTGAAGCTTTCTTT. Protein: CASSPRQGQNTEAFF.

CDR3 loop: CASSGTRANYGYTF. For the CDR3, the DNA is TGTGCCAGCAGTGGGACAAGAGCTAACTATGGCTACACCTTC. The rearrangement uses TRBV2 and TRBJ1-2; possible D gene TRBD1, 5 bases. Trimming shortened V by 4 bases and J by 0 bases, and 9 bases separated the two germline ends. The length of the CDR3 is 14 residues. CDR1 and CDR2 from the germline V gene are SNHLY and FYNNEI.

The rearrangement joins TRBV5-1 to TRBJ2-7, with 8 bases that match TRBD1. The V gene's germline CDR1 is SGHRS and CDR2 YFSETQ. The CDR3 is 14 amino acids. V shed 4 bases and J 2 bases; nucleotides not matched to a gene: 5. The CDR3 loop reads CASSVGQATYEQYF. In DNA, the CDR3 is TGCGCCAGCAGCGTGGGACAGGCCACCTACGAGCAGTACTTC. The complete variable domain, with remaining parts taken from reference TRBV5-1 and TRBJ2-7, reads KAGVTQTPRYLIKTRGQQVTLSCSPISGHRSVSWYQQTPGQGLQFLFEYFSETQRNKGNFPGRFSGRQFSNSRSEMNVSTLELGDSALYLCASSVGQATYEQYFGPGTRLTVT.

This chain uses TRBV3-1 with TRBJ2-7, with a tentative D call TRBD2 (5 bases). The V end was cut by 3 bases, the J end by 0 bases, with 9 bases between. This CDR3 has 14 residues. Germline V gene lookup returns CDR1 LGHDT and CDR2 YNNKEL (reference sequence). CDR3 in DNA: TGTGCCAGCAGCCATGGAGGAAACTCCTACGAGCAGTACTTC. Translation gives CASSHGGNSYEQYF.

V gene TRBV7-9 combines with J gene TRBJ2-1, with TRBD2 matching over 9 bases. V dropped 10 bases and J dropped 3; count of bases not matched to a gene: 4. The CDR3 is 13 residues long. Germline V CDR1 and CDR2: SEHNR, FQNEAQ (reference sequence). As DNA, the CDR3 is TGTGCCAACCAGCGGGGGGTCTACAATGAGCAGTTCTTC. It codes for CANQRGVYNEQFF.

The chain combines TRBV2 with TRBJ2-1, with D hard to call. With 10 bases removed from V and 4 bases from J, the gap between germline ends came to 17 bases. CDR3 size: 14 residues. Germline CDR1 and CDR2: SNHLY and FYNNEI. The CDR3 nucleotides are TGTGCCACTAGTCTCGGGTTTTTTTACAATGAGCAGTTCTTC. It is translated as CATSLGFFYNEQFF.

The CDR3 here is CSVKGGREYEQYF. The CDR3 region has the DNA TGCAGCGTGAAAGGGGGTAGGGAGTACGAGCAGTACTTC. This rearrangement joins TRBV29-1 to TRBJ2-7; D perhaps matches TRBD1 (6 bases). Trimming pared 6 bases from V and 4 bases from J, leaving 16 bases between. Germline V gene data show CDR1 as SQVTM and CDR2 as ANQGSEA. The CDR3 extends over 13 amino acids.

The chain has TRBV30 and TRBJ1-1; unclear D gene. The germline CDR1 and CDR2 sequences are GTSNPN and SVGIG (reference sequence). The length of the CDR3 is 12 residues. The V end lost 1 base, the J end lost 7 bases, and 10 bases lay between the germline ends. CDR3 nucleotides: TGTGCCTGGAGTGGGGGAAGCCGTGAAGCTTTCTTT. Translating it yields CAWSGGSREAFF.

This rearrangement joins TRBV29-1 to TRBJ1-1, with D uncertain. The germline CDR1 and CDR2 sequences are SQVTM and ANQGSEA. The CDR3 is 14 amino acids. The V end lost 7 bases, the J end lost 1 base, and 16 bases lay between the germline ends. The CDR3 reads CSARVQEGNTEAFF. CDR3 DNA: TGCAGCGCCCGAGTGCAGGAGGGGAACACTGAAGCTTTCTTT.

The rearrangement links TRBV12-3 or TRBV12-4 to TRBJ1-1, with D possibly TRBD1 on 5 matching bases. V lost 7 bases and J 10 bases, leaving 13 bases between the germline ends. This CDR3 comprises 11 residues. DNA of the CDR3: TGTGCCAGCACCAAGGGACCGGCAGCTTTCTTT. Translation gives CASTKGPAAFF.

This rearrangement joins TRBV7-9 to TRBJ1-1, with D tentatively TRBD1 (5 bases). Per germline, CDR1 SEHNR and CDR2 FQNEAQ (reference sequence). Trimming shortened V by 0 bases and J by 3 bases, and 8 bases separated the two germline ends. The CDR3 runs to 14 residues. The CDR3 DNA reads TGTGCCAGCAGCTTAGCAGGGGAGGACACTGAAGCTTTCTTT. Translated: CASSLAGEDTEAFF.

This chain connects TRBV29-1 to TRBJ1-1; D is uncertain. V was trimmed by 4 bases and J by 0 bases, leaving 9 bases between them. This CDR3 comprises 13 residues. In germline, CDR1 is SQVTM, CDR2 ANQGSEA. The CDR3 protein is CSVVYTMNTEAFF. In nucleotides, the CDR3 is TGCAGCGTTGTGTACACAATGAACACTGAAGCTTTCTTT. The full variable domain, its missing parts supplied by reference TRBV29-1 and TRBJ1-1, is SAVISQKPSRDICQRGTSLTIQCQVDSQVTMMFWYRQQPGQSLTLIATANQGSEATYESGFVIDKFPISRPNLTFSTLTVSNMSPEDSSIYLCSVVYTMNTEAFFGQGTRLTVV.

V is TRBV7-8 and J is TRBJ2-3; TRBD1 matches at 9 bases. V lost 4 bases to trimming and J lost 6 bases; unmatched junction nucleotides: 8. CDR3 size: 15 residues. CDR1 is SGHVS and CDR2 is FQNEAQ in the germline V gene. The CDR3 protein is CASSWGQGRVDTQYF. In DNA form, the CDR3 reads TGTGCCAGCAGCTGGGGACAGGGACGGGTGGATACGCAGTATTTT.

V gene TRBV15 combines with J gene TRBJ2-1; D might be TRBD1 or TRBD2, each matching 6 bases. The CDR3 runs to 18 residues. CDR1 and CDR2 (germline): LNHNV, YYDKDF (reference sequence). V gave up 4 bases and J gave up 0 bases, with 19 bases separating them. The chain's CDR3 is CATSTKRGERRSYNEQFF. The CDR3 DNA follows: TGTGCCACCAGCACCAAAAGGGGGGAACGCCGCTCCTACAATGAGCAGTTCTTC.

J is TRBJ1-1 and V is TRBV28; 7 nucleotides match TRBD1. Trimming cost V 4 bases and J 0 bases; bases outside gene matches: 5. CDR1 and CDR2 from the germline V gene are MDHEN and SYDVKM. There are 15 residues in the CDR3. In DNA, the CDR3 is TGTGCCAGCAGTTCCCCGGGACAGATGAACACTGAAGCTTTCTTT. Translation gives CASSSPGQMNTEAFF.

The rearrangement uses TRBV29-1 and TRBJ2-1, with TRBD2 as a possible D gene (6 bases). CDR1 and CDR2 from the germline V gene are SQVTM and ANQGSEA. This CDR3 comprises 14 residues. V was clipped by 6 bases and J by 1 base, with 13 bases between them. The CDR3 region is CSVKGLQSYNEQFF. The CDR3 DNA is TGCAGCGTAAAGGGACTTCAGTCCTACAATGAGCAGTTCTTC.

The rearrangement uses TRBV30 and TRBJ2-5, with 9 bases that match TRBD2. Looked up from germline, CDR1 is GTSNPN and CDR2 is SVGIG (reference sequence). The CDR3 covers 17 residues. The J segment lost 6 bases and the V segment lost 1 base, leaving 15 bases of the junction unmatched. CDR3 sequence (DNA): TGTGCCTGGAGTGCCCAGAGTTGGCGGGAGGGCCGACAGACCCAGTACTTC. This codes for CAWSAQSWREGRQTQYF.

V and J are TRBV5-1 and TRBJ2-3; D perhaps matches TRBD2 (6 bases). V lost 4 bases and J 1 base, leaving 19 bases between the germline ends. Germline-derived CDR1 and CDR2 are SGHRS and YFSETQ. The CDR3 covers 17 residues. CDR3 in amino acids: CASSPVPRLGGTDTQYF. CDR3 sequence (DNA): TGCGCCAGCAGCCCGGTTCCGCGACTAGGTGGCACAGATACGCAGTATTTT.

This chain uses TRBV27 with TRBJ1-2, with 10 nucleotides matching TRBD1. V lost 6 bases and J lost 8; bases outside the gene matches: 9. Germline CDR1 and CDR2: MNHEY and SMNVEV (reference sequence). The CDR3 covers 14 residues. The chain's CDR3 is CASRSTGGGLGYTF. The CDR3, as DNA: TGTGCCAGCAGATCGACAGGGGGCGGATTGGGCTACACCTTC.

CDR3 protein: CASSLLDRLSPYEQYF. The CDR3 DNA sequence: TGTGCCAGCAGCTTACTGGACAGGTTGAGCCCCTACGAGCAGTACTTC. The V call is TRBV7-3, the J call TRBJ2-7; TRBD1 matches 7 bases. The V and J ends lost 2 bases and 2 bases, in that order; junction bases with no gene match: 9. The CDR3 totals 16 residues. Germline V gene data show CDR1 as SGHTA and CDR2 as FQGTGA.

This clonotype was picked up a small number of times. The chain joins TRBV20-1 to TRBJ2-3; no clear D gene. CDR1 DFQATT and CDR2 SNEGSKA come from the germline V gene (reference sequence). CDR3 length: 13 residues. The V and J ends lost 1 base and 0 bases respectively, with 5 bases between them. DNA for the CDR3: TGCAGTGCTAGAGCGGCTAGCACAGATACGCAGTATTTT. This codes for CSARAASTDTQYF.

The table lists this clonotype with a count of one. V usage is TRBV19 and J usage is TRBJ2-1; no reliable D call. The V and J ends lost 0 bases and 5 bases respectively, with 5 bases between them. Germline V gene sequence: CDR1 LNHDA, CDR2 SQIVND (reference sequence). The CDR3 covers 13 residues. CDR3 bases: TGTGCCAGTAGTATAGACCGGAACAATGAGCAGTTCTTC. This codes for CASSIDRNNEQFF.

J is TRBJ2-3 and V is TRBV9; TRBD2 agrees at 9 bases. Germline-derived CDR1 and CDR2 are SGDLS and YYNGEE. The CDR3 is 15 residues long. Losses at the gene ends were 1 base for V and 0 bases for J; bases not matched to a gene: 0. CDR3 sequence (DNA): TGTGCCAGCAGCGTAACTAGCGGGAGCACAGATACGCAGTATTTT. It yields the protein CASSVTSGSTDTQYF. Based on the CDR3 plus reference TRBV9 and TRBJ2-3, the full variable domain is DSGVTQTPKHLITATGQRVTLRCSPRSGDLSVYWYQQSLDQGLQFLIQYYNGEERAKGNILERFSAQQFPDLHSELNLSSLELGDSALYFCASSVTSGSTDTQYFGPGTRLTVL.

CDR3 protein: CASSFRSSDIQYF. The CDR3 DNA sequence: TGTGCCAGCAGCTTTAGGTCTAGCGACATTCAGTACTTC. The chain employs TRBV7-6 and TRBJ2-4; D may be TRBD2 (6 bases). V was cut by 3 bases and J by 8 bases, with 11 bases left in between. Germline lookup yields CDR1 SGHVS and CDR2 FNYEAQ. CDR3 length: 13 residues.

V gene TRBV11-2 combines with J gene TRBJ2-2; 8 bases are a match to TRBD1. The germline V gene has CDR1 SGHAT and CDR2 FQNNGV. With 8 bases clipped from V and 2 bases from J, the junction kept 4 bases outside the gene matches. The CDR3 loop spans 14 amino acids. CDR3 in amino acids: CASGAGGNTGELFF. As DNA, the CDR3 is TGTGCCAGCGGTGCAGGGGGCAACACCGGGGAGCTGTTTTTT.

The chain links TRBV27 to TRBJ1-4; D possibly corresponds to TRBD1 (5 bases). The CDR3 covers 17 residues. V was cut by 6 bases and J by 5 bases, with 22 bases left in between. Germline assignment: CDR1 MNHEY and CDR2 SMNVEV (reference sequence). CDR3 sequence reads: CASRPLLRGAPNEKLFF. CDR3 sequence (DNA): TGTGCCAGCAGACCGCTATTGAGGGGAGCCCCAAATGAAAAACTGTTTTTT.

The chain combines TRBV29-1 with TRBJ1-2, with TRBD1 matching 7 bases. Unmatched junction bases numbered 13, after V lost 3 bases and J lost 3 bases. Germline V gene lookup returns CDR1 SQVTM and CDR2 ANQGSEA. The CDR3 totals 16 residues. In DNA form, the CDR3 reads TGCAGCGTTGAGAACCGGGACAGTTGGTTTGACTATGGCTACACCTTC. Amino acid sequence: CSVENRDSWFDYGYTF. The entire variable domain, with the rest obtained from reference TRBV29-1 and TRBJ1-2, is as follows: SAVISQKPSRDICQRGTSLTIQCQVDSQVTMMFWYRQQPGQSLTLIATANQGSEATYESGFVIDKFPISRPNLTFSTLTVSNMSPEDSSIYLCSVENRDSWFDYGYTFGSGTRLTVV.

The chain uses TRBV20-1 and TRBJ2-1; the D gene is possibly TRBD1 (5 bases). The germline V and J ends were trimmed by 3 bases and 9 bases, with 12 bases remaining between them. CDR1 is DFQATT and CDR2 is SNEGSKA in the germline V gene (reference sequence). The CDR3 sequence is 12 residues long. CDR3 DNA: TGCAGTGCTAGCGGCAGGGCAACTGAGCAGTTCTTC. As protein: CSASGRATEQFF.

The V call is TRBV11-2, the J call TRBJ2-7; 7 nucleotides match TRBD1. J was trimmed by 3 bases and V by 6 bases; bases with no gene match: 8. The CDR3 covers 14 residues. Germline-derived CDR1 and CDR2 are SGHAT and FQNNGV. The CDR3 reads CASRPSTGYYEQYF. The CDR3 region has the DNA TGTGCCAGCAGGCCTTCGACAGGGTACTACGAGCAGTACTTC.